A selection of T cell receptor beta chains follows, all from one sample in a study of blood T cells in healthy people across ages. Via MiXCR, TCRdb re-called the 5' RACE reads, giving one row per CDR3 protein. The data show hundreds of thousands of distinct CDR3 sequences, around 49% seen once. The specimen sequenced was blood. All receptors come from a man in his thirties or forties in good health. The CDR3 runs from the conserved cysteine through the conserved F or W. Each record gives: V gene, CDR3 length, clone size, J gene, CDR3 protein. Size tells how often a clone was seen (once, few, many) or the class of an expanded clone, and some rows leave it out.

v_gene: TRBV12-3/TRBV12-4
len: 14
abundance: few
j_gene: TRBJ2-7
CDR3aa: CASSLAWTGAEQYF

v_gene: TRBV24-1
len: 15
abundance: .
j_gene: TRBJ2-5
CDR3aa: CTTSDVKQGQETQYF

v_gene: TRBV29-1
len: 14
abundance: .
j_gene: TRBJ2-1
CDR3aa: CSGTRDTFYNEQFF

v_gene: TRBV3-1
len: 15
abundance: .
j_gene: TRBJ2-2
CDR3aa: CASSQGRSNTGELFF

v_gene: TRBV2
len: 15
abundance: once
j_gene: TRBJ1-6
CDR3aa: CASSRGAADNSPLHF

v_gene: TRBV6-2/TRBV6-3
len: 16
abundance: .
j_gene: TRBJ2-5
CDR3aa: CASSGGTSWVKETQYF

v_gene: TRBV6-5
len: 13
abundance: .
j_gene: TRBJ2-3
CDR3aa: CASSKTDEDTQYF

v_gene: TRBV27
len: 13
abundance: many
j_gene: TRBJ2-3
CDR3aa: CASSSLPPDTQYF

v_gene: TRBV5-5
len: 14
abundance: few
j_gene: .
CDR3aa: CASSLAGSAETQYF

v_gene: TRBV25-1
len: 14
abundance: once
j_gene: TRBJ2-7
CDR3aa: CASSRDTGPYEQYF

v_gene: TRBV4-1
len: 14
abundance: .
j_gene: TRBJ2-1
CDR3aa: CASSQVDGYNEQFF

v_gene: TRBV29-1
len: 11
abundance: .
j_gene: TRBJ2-3
CDR3aa: CSVQTTDTQYF

v_gene: TRBV6-2/TRBV6-3
len: 13
abundance: .
j_gene: TRBJ1-5
CDR3aa: CASRKVSDQPQHF

v_gene: TRBV18
len: 15
abundance: few
j_gene: TRBJ1-2
CDR3aa: CASSPESQGGSGYTF

v_gene: TRBV9
len: 12
abundance: few
j_gene: TRBJ1-2
CDR3aa: CASSSQDYGYTF

v_gene: TRBV6-2/TRBV6-3
len: 14
abundance: few
j_gene: .
CDR3aa: CASSYSRDSNEQYF

v_gene: TRBV25-1
len: 14
abundance: few
j_gene: TRBJ2-7
CDR3aa: CATSPGGITYEQYF

v_gene: TRBV20-1
len: 14
abundance: .
j_gene: TRBJ2-4
CDR3aa: CSALAGGPGDIQYF

v_gene: TRBV7-3
len: 14
abundance: .
j_gene: TRBJ2-3
CDR3aa: CASSPRTETDTQYF

v_gene: TRBV6-2/TRBV6-3
len: 15
abundance: .
j_gene: TRBJ2-1
CDR3aa: CASSPAGLAGEGQFF

v_gene: TRBV28
len: 14
abundance: .
j_gene: TRBJ1-2
CDR3aa: CASSLGSGLYGYTF

v_gene: TRBV7-2
len: 14
abundance: .
j_gene: TRBJ2-3
CDR3aa: CASSFQTSEDTRYF

v_gene: TRBV29-1
len: 12
abundance: .
j_gene: .
CDR3aa: CSIRKGSYEQYF

v_gene: TRBV3-1
len: 12
abundance: .
j_gene: TRBJ1-4
CDR3aa: CASSRVDGKLFF

v_gene: TRBV7-9
len: 14
abundance: few
j_gene: TRBJ2-1
CDR3aa: CASSSWGAHNEQFF

v_gene: TRBV13
len: 14
abundance: once
j_gene: .
CDR3aa: CASSLEQGGVEQYF

v_gene: TRBV9
len: 17
abundance: .
j_gene: TRBJ2-1
CDR3aa: CASSRASGGSYFNEQFF

v_gene: TRBV29-1
len: 17
abundance: .
j_gene: TRBJ2-3
CDR3aa: CSVDRVAGELTPDTQYF

v_gene: TRBV4-1
len: 18
abundance: many
j_gene: TRBJ1-4
CDR3aa: CASSHYGTERTTNEKLFF

v_gene: TRBV4-1
len: 16
abundance: many
j_gene: TRBJ1-4
CDR3aa: CASSQATGTGNEKLFF

v_gene: TRBV5-1
len: 15
abundance: .
j_gene: TRBJ2-7
CDR3aa: CASSLEPRDTYEQYF

v_gene: TRBV25-1
len: 11
abundance: once
j_gene: TRBJ2-7
CDR3aa: CASGDGYEQYF

v_gene: TRBV6-1
len: 15
abundance: .
j_gene: .
CDR3aa: CASSEDLGYYGEQYF

v_gene: TRBV6-1
len: 13
abundance: few
j_gene: TRBJ1-1
CDR3aa: CASSEPGNTEAFF

v_gene: TRBV27
len: 16
abundance: few
j_gene: TRBJ2-7
CDR3aa: CASSRADRENSYEQYF

v_gene: TRBV7-6
len: 14
abundance: few
j_gene: TRBJ1-6
CDR3aa: CASSLEGGDSPLHF

v_gene: TRBV4-3
len: 13
abundance: .
j_gene: TRBJ1-2
CDR3aa: CASSQVLGTGYTF

v_gene: TRBV28
len: 15
abundance: .
j_gene: TRBJ2-7
CDR3aa: CASSRSPGQGIEQYF

v_gene: TRBV20-1
len: 17
abundance: few
j_gene: TRBJ1-2
CDR3aa: CSARVTTYRGRGYGYTF

v_gene: TRBV4-1
len: 16
abundance: .
j_gene: TRBJ1-5
CDR3aa: CASSPQVSVQNQPQHF

v_gene: TRBV12-3/TRBV12-4
len: 16
abundance: once
j_gene: TRBJ2-3
CDR3aa: CASSFPAGASTDTQYF